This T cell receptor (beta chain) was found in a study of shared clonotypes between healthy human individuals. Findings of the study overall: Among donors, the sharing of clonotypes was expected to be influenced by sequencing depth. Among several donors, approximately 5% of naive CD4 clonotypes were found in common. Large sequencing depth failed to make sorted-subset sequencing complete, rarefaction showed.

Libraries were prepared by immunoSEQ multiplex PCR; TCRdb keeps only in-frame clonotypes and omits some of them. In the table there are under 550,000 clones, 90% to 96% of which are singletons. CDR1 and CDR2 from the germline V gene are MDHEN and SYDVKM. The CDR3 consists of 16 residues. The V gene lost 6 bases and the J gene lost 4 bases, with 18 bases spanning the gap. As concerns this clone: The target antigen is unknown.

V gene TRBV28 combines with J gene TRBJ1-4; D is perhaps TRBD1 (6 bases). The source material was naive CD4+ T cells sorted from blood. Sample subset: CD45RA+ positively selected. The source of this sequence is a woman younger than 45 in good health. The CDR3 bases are TGTGCCAGCAGCTCACTTACAGGGTGGGGTAATGAAAAACTGTTTTTT. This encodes CASSSLTGWGNEKLFF.